This T cell receptor beta chain derives from a study of blood T cell repertoires in COVID-19. The overall study: COVID-19 samples from acute and convalescent phases originated in the United States, Italy and Spain. Sample material is recorded as cDNA or gDNA derived from T cells, B-cell-depleted T cells, or PBMCs.

The CDR3 spans 16 residues. V was cut by 4 bases and J by 0 bases, with 12 bases left in between. Germline V lookup: CDR1 KGHDR, CDR2 SFDVKD. Original processing notes: Estimation of nucleated cell counts was performed using reference gene primer amplification. Using immunoSEQ multiplex PCR, the repertoire was profiled, and TCRdb retains in-frame clones only, with some absent. From that table come the V and J calls and clone size; the DNA was used to work out D and trimming. The sample includes some 230,000 clones, approximately 80% of them seen just once. The chain uses TRBV24-1 and TRBJ2-1; TRBD1 might be the D (6 bases). The TCR comes from a woman in her forties or fifties with acute or convalescent COVID-19. The sequenced sample consisted of peripheral blood. CDR3 nucleotides: TGTGCCACCAGTGAAGCGGACAGCGGCTCCTACAATGAGCAGTTCTTC. Protein sequence: CATSEADSGSYNEQFF.